This T cell receptor beta chain derives from a study of CD8 T cells in Susac syndrome. Random hexamers served to reverse transcribe about 0.5 to 1 ug RNA. TCR beta CDR3 was amplified by immunoSEQ multiplex PCR. This amplification extended across 54 Vbeta and 13 Jbeta segments. One entry per CDR3 protein results from TCRdb running MiXCR on the immunoSEQ multiplex PCR reads. Of 200,000 or so distinct CDR3 sequences listed, 85% to 95% were seen once; the top ten hold 0.15% to 0.2%. The TEMRA cells underwent FACS enrichment, while the CD8+ and CD4+ T cells underwent negative isolation. Germline V CDR1 and CDR2: LNHDA, SQIVND (reference sequence). V lost 10 bases to trimming and J lost 7 bases, with 17 bases between them. The CDR3 loop spans 14 amino acids.

This receptor was identified in a human donor with Susac syndrome. This chain uses TRBV19 with TRBJ1-6; weak D call: TRBD1 (5 bases). The material sequenced was CD8+ T cells from PBMCs. The CDR3 coding sequence is TGTGCCACCACCCTTGGGACTAACAATTCACCCCTCCACTTT. Protein product: CATTLGTNNSPLHF.